The 15 T cell receptor beta chains presented below share a single source sample, sequenced in a study of technical replicates of blood from four donors. TCRdb's copy holds only in-frame clones and misses some; the assay was immunoSEQ multiplex PCR. This sample has approximately 94,000 clones, with 90% to 96% found just once. Sequenced material: T cells isolated from PBMCs. Source of these receptors: a human donor in good health.

The chain recombines TRBV27 with TRBJ1-2; D not resolved. The CDR3 is 14 amino acids. CDR1 is MNHEY and CDR2 is SMNVEV in the germline V gene (reference sequence). The V end lost 3 bases, the J end lost 4 bases, and 12 bases lay between the germline ends. CDR3 sequence reads: CASSFSGSLYGYTF. In DNA form, the CDR3 reads TGTGCCAGCAGTTTTTCGGGATCGCTCTATGGCTACACCTTC.

A few counts support this clone. The chain joins TRBV10-2 to TRBJ2-7, with D tentatively TRBD2 (6 bases). Looked up from germline, CDR1 is WSHSY and CDR2 is SAAADI. V lost 3 bases to trimming and J lost 5 bases, with 8 bases between them. The CDR3 is made up of 12 amino acids. CDR3 amino acids: CASSEAGHEQYF. CDR3 DNA: TGCGCCAGCAGTGAAGCGGGCCACGAGCAGTACTTC.

This chain joins TRBV6-1 and TRBJ1-5, with D possibly TRBD1 on 6 matching bases. The germline V gene has CDR1 MNHNS and CDR2 SASEGT. Trimming stripped 4 bases from V and 0 bases from J, with 10 bases between. This CDR3 region has 15 residues. As DNA, the CDR3 is TGTGCCAGCAGTGGGACAGACTATAGCAATCAGCCCCAGCATTTT. This gives the protein CASSGTDYSNQPQHF.

The rearrangement joins TRBV10-3 to TRBJ2-2; possibly TRBD2 for D (6 bases). The CDR3 extends over 17 amino acids. Germline V gene sequence: CDR1 ENHRY, CDR2 SYGVKD. Trimming removed 2 bases at V and 0 bases at J, with 13 bases between. CDR3: CAISETRETTNTGELFF. In nucleotides, the CDR3 is TGTGCCATCAGTGAGACCCGGGAGACGACGAACACCGGGGAGCTGTTTTTT.

The genes are TRBV6-5 and TRBJ1-2; 9 positions match TRBD1. CDR3 length: 13 residues. J gave up 8 bases and V 8 bases, and 9 bases lay outside the gene matches. CDR1 and CDR2 (germline): MNHEY, SVGAGI. The CDR3 is CASVRDRVGGYTF. The DNA of the CDR3 is TGTGCCAGCGTACGGGACAGGGTAGGAGGCTACACCTTC.

This chain connects TRBV2 to TRBJ2-5; tentative D call: TRBD1 (6 bases). Trimming removed 3 bases from V and 10 bases from J, with 18 bases in between. Germline V gene sequence: CDR1 SNHLY, CDR2 FYNNEI. This CDR3 spans 14 amino acids. The CDR3 coding sequence is TGTGCCAGCAGTGAGACCTTCCAGGGGAACCACCAGTACTTC. Translating it yields CASSETFQGNHQYF.

The chain has TRBV29-1 and TRBJ1-2; no firm D call. The germline V and J ends were trimmed by 6 bases and 4 bases, with 12 bases remaining between them. CDR1 SQVTM and CDR2 ANQGSEA come from the germline V gene. This CDR3 comprises 12 residues. This CDR3 is CSVEELFYGYTF. The DNA for the CDR3 is TGCAGCGTGGAGGAGTTATTCTATGGCTACACCTTC.

The chain has TRBV14 and TRBJ1-5, with D possibly matching TRBD1 (5 bases). Trimming took off 6 bases at V and 4 bases at J, with 19 bases between the two ends. Germline lookup yields CDR1 SGHDN and CDR2 FVKESK. The CDR3 sequence is 16 residues long. The CDR3 region is CASRRHDRRENQPQHF. In DNA form, the CDR3 reads TGTGCCAGCAGACGACACGACAGACGGGAGAATCAGCCCCAGCATTTT.

The chain carries TRBV28 and TRBJ2-5; 8 bases align to TRBD2. The CDR3 is 12 residues long. The germline V gene encodes CDR1 MDHEN and CDR2 SYDVKM. V lost 8 bases, J lost 10 bases, and 9 bases stayed unmatched. CDR3 residues: CASLSGSGFQYF. CDR3 sequence (DNA): TGTGCCAGCCTGAGCGGGAGCGGGTTCCAGTACTTC.

The sample holds one count of this clone. This chain joins TRBV4-3 and TRBJ1-1; 7 bases fit TRBD1. Germline values: CDR1 LGHNA, CDR2 YSLEER. The CDR3 has 15 amino acids. With V trimmed by 2 bases and J by 4 bases, 7 bases remained unmatched. CDR3 sequence: CASSQKDRDGTEAFF. The CDR3 coding sequence is TGCGCCAGCAGCCAAAAAGACAGGGACGGCACTGAAGCTTTCTTT.

This chain links TRBV7-9 with TRBJ2-2; D not certain. Germline V lookup: CDR1 SEHNR, CDR2 FQNEAQ (reference sequence). The CDR3 has 11 amino acids. Trimming removed 9 bases from V and 4 bases from J, with 6 bases in between. CDR3: CARESTGELFF. CDR3 nucleotides: TGTGCCAGAGAGAGCACCGGGGAGCTGTTTTTT.

The rearrangement uses TRBV4-1 and TRBJ2-1; 7 bases are a match to TRBD1. From germline, CDR1 is MGHRA and CDR2 YSYEKL. This CDR3 is built from 17 residues. V shed 5 bases and J 13 bases; nucleotides not matched to a gene: 23. CDR3 nucleotides: TGCGCCAGCAGCTTCCGACAGGGACACTTGGATAGGGTTAGTCAGTTCTTC. As protein: CASSFRQGHLDRVSQFF.

This rearrangement joins TRBV7-3 to TRBJ2-2, with D tentatively TRBD2 (6 bases). The CDR3 runs to 14 residues. In germline, CDR1 is SGHTA, CDR2 FQGTGA. V was clipped by 6 bases and J by 3 bases, with 11 bases between them. In nucleotides, the CDR3 is TGTGCCAGCAGTGCCGGGGGACACACCGGGGAGCTGTTTTTT. This translates into CASSAGGHTGELFF. Full variable domain (remainder filled in from reference TRBV7-3 and TRBJ2-2): GAGVSQTPSNKVTEKGKYVELRCDPISGHTALYWYRQSLGQGPEFLIYFQGTGAADDSGLPNDRFFAVRPEGSVSTLKIQRTERGDSAVYLCASSAGGHTGELFFGEGSRLTVL.

The rearrangement links TRBV7-3 to TRBJ2-1, with TRBD2 identical over 7 bases. CDR3 length: 15 residues. CDR1 is SGHTA and CDR2 is FQGTGA in the germline V gene. The ends lost 3 bases at V and 8 bases at J; junction bases unmatched: 10. The CDR3 DNA reads as TGTGCCAGCAGCTTTGGGGGGAGGGCAATCGATGAGCAGTTCTTC. Its protein product is CASSFGGRAIDEQFF.

CDR3 in amino acids: CASKKSVSGANVLTF. CDR3 DNA sequence: TGTGCCAGCAAAAAAAGCGTCTCTGGGGCCAACGTCCTGACTTTC. This rearrangement joins TRBV27 to TRBJ2-6; no clear D. V lost 7 bases and J lost 0, with 10 bases in between. Germline V gene sequence: CDR1 MNHEY, CDR2 SMNVEV (reference sequence). This CDR3 has 15 amino acids.